This TCR beta chain was retrieved from a study of T cells after posttransplantation cyclophosphamide. Sequenced by immunoSEQ multiplex PCR; TCRdb stores in-frame clones only, minus some. The sample includes 12,000 to 15,000 clones, under 85% of them seen just once. About this clone: The target antigen is unknown.

With 4 bases clipped from V and 4 bases from J, the junction kept 4 bases outside the gene matches. The germline CDR1 and CDR2 sequences are SGHNT and YYREEE (reference sequence). CDR3 length: 15 amino acids. Study-wide results and limits: TRB overlap between skin or GI tissue T cells and blood was limited. After PTCy, TRB diversity resembled that of CNI/methotrexate controls.

Material: memory CD4+ T cells sorted from PBMCs. V gene TRBV5-4 combines with J gene TRBJ2-1, with 11 positions matching TRBD2. The receptor comes from a man over 45. CDR3 region: CASSPGTSGYNEQFF. The CDR3 coding sequence is TGTGCCAGCAGCCCCGGGACTAGCGGATACAATGAGCAGTTCTTC.